The present entry profiles one T cell receptor beta chain with its context. This sample was included in a study of blood T cell repertoires in COVID-19. This table comes from immunoSEQ multiplex PCR, and its TCRdb copy is limited to in-frame clones, with some not included. In the table there are roughly 220,000 clones, approximately 80% of which are singletons. This CDR3 comprises 15 residues. Per germline, CDR1 SNHLY and CDR2 FYNNEI. Trimming at V came to 10 bases and at J to 4 bases, leaving 9 bases not matched to a gene. Input material: PBMCs or T cells enriched from blood (not recorded which). This chain joins TRBV2 and TRBJ2-1; 11 bases line up with TRBD2. The TCR sequence derives from a man aged 40-49 years who had recovered from COVID-19. The chain's CDR3 is CATSPGLAVYNEQFF. The CDR3 nucleotides are TGTGCCACCAGCCCGGGACTAGCGGTTTACAATGAGCAGTTCTTC.